The 21 T cell receptor beta chains below all came from one sample that was sequenced in a study of beta chain features in type 1 diabetes. Study-wide results and limits: Shortening of TCRB CDR3s, moderate but significant, appeared in all four CD4+ subsets of Type 1 diabetes patients.

Their recognized antigens are unknown. Expressed TCRB transcripts were sequenced after all isolated RNA was converted to cDNA. Assay used: immunoSEQ multiplex PCR; TCRdb lists only in-frame clones, some missing. The repertoire includes under 400,000 clones, around an eighth of them detected once, and over 0.008% sits in the top ten. The sample taken for sequencing was naive CD4+ T cells from blood. The source of these receptors is a woman aged 18 to 35 with type 1 diabetes.

The chain recombines TRBV11-3 with TRBJ2-7; TRBD2 is a possible D gene (5 bases). V was trimmed by 2 bases and J by 5 bases, leaving 10 bases between them. CDR1 is SGHNT and CDR2 is YENEEA in the germline V gene. CDR3 size: 13 residues. CDR3 in amino acids: CASSLTGLHEQYF. As DNA, the CDR3 is TGTGCCAGCAGCTTAACGGGATTACACGAGCAGTACTTC.

This clone was counted a few times. The junction does not match germline at one end; this may be a read error. V usage is TRBV27 and J usage is TRBJ2-3; 11 bases line up with TRBD2. The CDR3 consists of 18 residues. The germline CDR1 and CDR2 sequences are MNHEY and SMNVEV (reference sequence). CDR3 nucleotides: TGTGCCAGCAATTTATTAGCGGGAGGGCCGACTAGCACAGATACGCAGTATTTT. Residues: CASNLLAGGPTSTDTQYF.

The V and J genes are TRBV7-3 and TRBJ2-2; TRBD1 is a possible D gene (7 bases). V gave up 5 bases and J gave up 7 bases, with 17 bases separating them. Germline V gene data show CDR1 as SGHTA and CDR2 as FQGTGA. CDR3 length: 15 residues. The CDR3 DNA is TGTGCCAGCAGCCAGACGACAGGGCGGGACGGGGAGCTGTTTTTT. Translated: CASSQTTGRDGELFF.

A word on this clone: Other DNA sequences within the sample encode an identical CDR3. The chain carries TRBV19 and TRBJ2-7, with 9 bases that match TRBD1. Unmatched junction bases numbered 6, after V lost 4 bases and J lost 2 bases. CDR1 LNHDA and CDR2 SQIVND come from the germline V gene (reference sequence). CDR3 length equals 15 residues. This chain's CDR3 is CASSTTGTGPYEQYF. The CDR3 DNA sequence: TGTGCCAGTAGTACGACCGGGACAGGGCCCTACGAGCAGTACTTC.

This clone was observed a handful of times. This chain links TRBV11-2 with TRBJ1-5, with TRBD1 matching 9 bases. The trim removed 5 bases at V and 3 bases at J, leaving 5 bases unmatched. CDR3 length: 15 amino acids. Germline CDR1 is SGHAT and CDR2 is FQNNGV. Here the CDR3 reads CASSLGTGHNQPQHF. In nucleotides, the CDR3 is TGTGCCAGCAGCCTCGGGACAGGGCACAATCAGCCCCAGCATTTT.

This clone was counted a few times. The chain recombines TRBV4-3 with TRBJ2-6; 11 bases map to TRBD2. In germline, CDR1 is LGHNA, CDR2 YSLEER. Trimming removed 4 bases from V and 0 bases from J; junction bases left unmatched: 2. The CDR3 runs 17 residues. CDR3 nucleotide sequence: TGCGCCAGCAGCCCGGGACTAGCGGCCTCTGGGGCCAACGTCCTGACTTTC. This encodes CASSPGLAASGANVLTF.

This chain uses TRBV2 with TRBJ2-2; the match to TRBD1 covers 7 bases. Germline V gene sequence: CDR1 SNHLY, CDR2 FYNNEI. With V trimmed by 6 bases and J by 4 bases, 8 bases remained unmatched. This CDR3 region has 15 residues. In DNA form, the CDR3 reads TGTGCCAGCAGGGCCGGGACAGTGAGCACCGGGGAGCTGTTTTTT. It codes for CASRAGTVSTGELFF.

This sequence joins TRBV4-3 and TRBJ1-4, with 7 bases matching TRBD1. This CDR3 contains 16 residues. In germline, CDR1 is LGHNA, CDR2 YSLEER. The ends lost 1 base at V and 7 bases at J; junction bases unmatched: 9. The CDR3 loop reads CASSQGPGTDFEKLFF. CDR3 in DNA: TGCGCCAGCAGCCAAGGACCCGGGACAGACTTTGAAAAACTGTTTTTT.

This clone was counted between two and nine times. The chain uses TRBV9 and TRBJ2-1; TRBD2 is a possible D gene (7 bases). Between the trimmed V and J ends, which lost 3 bases and 8 bases, there was a span of 15 bases. The CDR3 spans 14 residues. Germline assignment: CDR1 SGDLS and CDR2 YYNGEE. The CDR3 spells CASSEGGIDYEQFF. The CDR3 nucleotides are TGTGCCAGCAGCGAGGGGGGGATAGATTATGAGCAGTTCTTC.

The genes are TRBV14 and TRBJ2-7; TRBD2 aligns across 11 bases. This CDR3 comprises 17 residues. J was trimmed by 12 bases and V by 4 bases; bases with no gene match: 20. In germline, CDR1 is SGHDN, CDR2 FVKESK. In DNA form, the CDR3 reads TGTGCCAGCAGCCGCCACACTCCGGGACTAGCGGCACCCGTCTGGTACTTC. It translates to CASSRHTPGLAAPVWYF.

This clone was counted a few times. The genes are TRBV30 and TRBJ2-4; tentatively, D is TRBD1 (5 bases). CDR1 and CDR2 (germline): GTSNPN, SVGIG (reference sequence). The CDR3 totals 11 residues. The ends were cut back, 3 bases at V and 11 bases at J, with 11 bases in the middle. CDR3 protein: CAWSSDTFQYF. CDR3 nucleotides: TGTGCCTGGAGCTCGGACACCTTTCAGTACTTC.

This clone was observed a handful of times. The chain couples TRBV15 to TRBJ2-3; 7 nucleotides agree with TRBD2. CDR3 length: 12 amino acids. J was trimmed by 4 bases and V by 6 bases; bases with no gene match: 1. Germline CDR1 and CDR2: LNHNV and YYDKDF (reference sequence). The CDR3 reads CATSGLADTQYF. The CDR3 DNA is TGTGCCACCAGTGGACTAGCAGATACGCAGTATTTT.

This clone was counted between two and nine times. The rearrangement links TRBV25-1 to TRBJ2-3, with a tentative D call TRBD2 (6 bases). Germline assignment: CDR1 MGHDK and CDR2 SYGVNS. V was cut by 0 bases and J by 6 bases, with 7 bases left in between. CDR3 length equals 13 residues. CDR3 coding DNA: TGTGCCAGCAGTGAATATCGGGGGGATACGCAGTATTTT. Translation gives CASSEYRGDTQYF.

This clone was detected only a few times. This sequence joins TRBV25-1 and TRBJ1-2; D uncertain. Germline V gives CDR1 MGHDK, CDR2 SYGVNS. Trimming took off 4 bases at V and 4 bases at J, with 16 bases between the two ends. The CDR3 is 15 amino acids. In DNA, the CDR3 is TGTGCCAGCAGTGCCGGGATCTCCAAGGGCTATGGCTACACCTTC. Translated, it gives CASSAGISKGYGYTF.

In its sample, this clone was seen a few times. The chain recombines TRBV15 with TRBJ2-2; maybe TRBD1 (5 bases). V was trimmed by 0 bases and J by 4 bases, leaving 12 bases between them. There are 16 residues in the CDR3. The germline V gene encodes CDR1 LNHNV and CDR2 YYDKDF (reference sequence). The CDR3 region has the DNA TGTGCCACCAGCAGAGACATCAGGGTTGTCACCGGGGAGCTGTTTTTT. It codes for CATSRDIRVVTGELFF.

This rearrangement joins TRBV2 to TRBJ2-7, with D perhaps matching TRBD1 (6 bases). CDR1 SNHLY and CDR2 FYNNEI come from the germline V gene. The CDR3 runs 14 residues. The V end was cut by 7 bases, the J end by 0 bases, with 13 bases between. The CDR3 is CASTQGSSSYEQYF. Here the CDR3 DNA reads TGTGCCAGCACGCAGGGGAGCAGCTCCTACGAGCAGTACTTC.

The sample holds a few counts of this clone. The genes are TRBV25-1 and TRBJ2-7; 9 bases match TRBD2. This CDR3 is built from 12 residues. CDR1 and CDR2 (germline): MGHDK, SYGVNS. J lost 6 bases, V lost 5 bases, and 2 bases had no gene match. CDR3 in amino acids: CASSLAGFEQYF. Written as DNA, the CDR3 is TGTGCCAGCAGTCTAGCGGGGTTCGAGCAGTACTTC.

The genes are TRBV10-2 and TRBJ2-5; TRBD1 matches 7 bases. Germline V gene lookup returns CDR1 WSHSY and CDR2 SAAADI. V lost 6 bases to trimming and J lost 5 bases; unmatched junction nucleotides: 6. The CDR3 is made up of 13 amino acids. CDR3 amino acids: CASSLQGWETQYF. Here the CDR3 DNA reads TGCGCCAGCAGCTTACAGGGGTGGGAGACCCAGTACTTC.

The rearrangement uses TRBV5-1 and TRBJ2-5; weak D call: TRBD2 (6 bases). CDR3 length: 15 amino acids. The V gene's germline CDR1 is SGHRS and CDR2 YFSETQ. V was trimmed by 4 bases and J by 3 bases, leaving 16 bases between them. CDR3 region: CASSHGGGTEETQYF. The CDR3 DNA is TGCGCCAGCAGCCACGGCGGCGGGACGGAAGAGACCCAGTACTTC.

The chain combines TRBV28 with TRBJ1-1, with D perhaps matching TRBD1 (5 bases). Trimming removed 4 bases at V and 3 bases at J, with 12 bases between. This CDR3 is built from 14 residues. Germline CDR1 and CDR2: MDHEN and SYDVKM. CDR3 loop: CASSSEQGDTEAFF. CDR3 sequence (DNA): TGTGCCAGCAGTTCCGAGCAGGGCGACACTGAAGCTTTCTTT.

The V and J genes are TRBV7-2 and TRBJ2-2; no firm D call. Germline CDR1 reads SGHTA; CDR2 reads FQGNSA. The CDR3 runs 14 residues. Trimming cost V 5 bases and J 7 bases, with 14 bases left between them. Here the CDR3 DNA reads TGTGCCAGCAGCCCCACCCCTGTTAGCGGGGAGCTGTTTTTT. Its protein product is CASSPTPVSGELFF.